The text below deals with one T cell receptor beta chain. The record originates from a study of human T cells and chemical hapten exposure. TCRdb re-called the RACE reads through MiXCR, storing one row per CDR3 protein. The table records 75,000 to 100,000 distinct CDR3 sequences, more than 9% of them present only once. Germline V gene lookup returns CDR1 SGHRS and CDR2 YFSETQ. V dropped 0 bases and J dropped 2 bases, with 6 bases sitting between them. The CDR3 totals 13 residues. Time point indicated: patch test 1, 2 weeks after DPC sensitization. Treatment described: therapeutic diphenylcyclopropenone sensitization with weekly scalp DPC. Alopecia patients between 18 and 70 years old and suitable for DPC were used as donors.

The sequences come from whole blood, collected in connection with sensitization to the hapten diphenylcyclopropenone (DPC). This rearrangement joins TRBV5-1 to TRBJ2-7; D is possibly TRBD1 (6 bases). The receptor comes from a man aged 35 to 55 with alopecia areata. Some clones in this sample may be carry-over from other donors' samples. The CDR3 sequence: CASSLEGAYEQYF. The CDR3 DNA reads TGCGCCAGCAGCTTGGAGGGGGCCTACGAGCAGTACTTC. Based on the CDR3 plus reference TRBV5-1 and TRBJ2-7, the full variable domain is KAGVTQTPRYLIKTRGQQVTLSCSPISGHRSVSWYQQTPGQGLQFLFEYFSETQRNKGNFPGRFSGRQFSNSRSEMNVSTLELGDSALYLCASSLEGAYEQYFGPGTRLTVT.